This is a list of T cell receptor beta chains from one sample in a study of OX40 agonist ivuxolimab in advanced cancers. Using immunoSEQ multiplex PCR, the repertoire was profiled, and TCRdb retains in-frame clones only, with some absent. The table records roughly 91,000 clones, approximately 95% of them present only once. The input for sequencing was CD4+ or CD8+ T cells sorted from blood, taken in a trial of the OX40 agonist ivuxolimab. The receptors originated from an adult with an advanced solid tumor such as melanoma, head and neck, liver or kidney cancer. CDR3s include the opening cysteine and the closing phenylalanine or tryptophan. A D gene is named only where the DNA matches it firmly. Rows give clone size only sometimes, using once, few, many, or a class for an expanded clone.

TRBV28	TRBJ1-1	.	.	TGTGCCAGCACCCCATCTGAACGGGGGAACACTGAAGCTTTCTTT	CASTPSERGNTEAFF
TRBV9	TRBJ1-4	.	.	TGTGCCAGCAGTGGAGAGTCCCATGAAAAACTGTTTTTT	CASSGESHEKLFF
TRBV28	TRBJ1-2	.	.	TGTGCCAGCAGTTTAAAGGGTTATGGCTACACCTTC	CASSLKGYGYTF
TRBV4-3	TRBJ2-7	.	TRBD1	TGCGCCAGCAGCCAAGATGTAGGGGGCACCTACGAGCAGTACTTC	CASSQDVGGTYEQYF
TRBV15	TRBJ2-6	.	.	TGTGCCACCAGCAATGGAGGTCTCGGGGCCAACGTCCTGACTTTC	CATSNGGLGANVLTF
TRBV13	TRBJ2-1	.	.	TGTGCCAGCGGAACTGCGGACTGGAACAATGAGCAGTTCTTC	CASGTADWNNEQFF
TRBV9	TRBJ1-2	.	.	TGTGCCAGCAGTGGGGAATTATATGGCTACACCTTC	CASSGELYGYTF
TRBV19	TRBJ2-1	.	TRBD1	TGTGCCAGTAACCCAGACAGGGGGGGAATTATCTACAATGAGCAGTTCTTC	CASNPDRGGIIYNEQFF
TRBV19	TRBJ1-6	.	TRBD1	TGTGCCAGTAGTGGGGGACAGGGTGCGTCCTATAATTCACCCCTCCACTTT	CASSGGQGASYNSPLHF
TRBV5-6	TRBJ1-1	.	.	TGTGCCAGCAGCTTGGGGCAGCCCATGAACACTGAAGCTTTCTTT	CASSLGQPMNTEAFF
TRBV6-5	TRBJ2-3	.	TRBD2	TGTGCCAGCAGTCCGACTAGCGGGAGCACAGATACGCAGTATTTT	CASSPTSGSTDTQYF
TRBV23-1	TRBJ1-2	.	TRBD1	TGCGCCAGCAGTCAAACCTTGAAAAGGGACAGCTCCTATGGCTACACCTTC	CASSQTLKRDSSYGYTF
TRBV13	TRBJ2-7	once	.	TGTGCCAGCAGCCAGCAATTATCCTACGAGCAGTACTTC	CASSQQLSYEQYF
TRBV19	TRBJ2-7	.	.	TGTGCCAGTAGTATAGCGGCTAACTACGAGCAGTACTTC	CASSIAANYEQYF
TRBV6-5	TRBJ2-1	few	.	TGTGCCAGCAGTGAACTTGTCGGGCATGAGCAGTTCTTC	CASSELVGHEQFF
TRBV4-3	TRBJ1-2	.	.	TGCGCCAGCAGCCATAACAGGGAGAATAACTATGGCTACACCTTC	CASSHNRENNYGYTF
TRBV19	TRBJ2-1	.	.	TGTGCCACTCATGGGGGGACGGGGTATGAGCAGTTCTTC	CATHGGTGYEQFF
TRBV29-1	TRBJ1-1	few	.	TGCAGCGTTGAGGGACACGAGAACACTGAAGCTTTCTTT	CSVEGHENTEAFF
TRBV29-1	TRBJ2-1	.	TRBD2	TGCAGCGCCAGACTAGCTTCCTACAATGAGCAGTTCTTC	CSARLASYNEQFF
TRBV7-3	TRBJ1-6	.	.	TGTGCCAGCAGCTTAGTGGGTTACAATTCACCCCTCCACTTT	CASSLVGYNSPLHF
TRBV7-9	TRBJ2-1	.	.	TGTGCCAGCAGCTTATCGTCATCCCTTTACAATGAGCAGTTCTTC	CASSLSSSLYNEQFF
TRBV2	TRBJ2-1	.	.	TGTGCCAGCAGGGACTACAATGAGCAGTTCTTC	CASRDYNEQFF
TRBV4-1	TRBJ1-2	.	TRBD1	TGCGCCAGCAGCCAAGAAGACAGGGGCTATGGCTACACCTTC	CASSQEDRGYGYTF
TRBV5-6	TRBJ2-1	.	.	TGTGCCAGCAGCCCGTGGGGCCCCAATGAGCAGTTCTTC	CASSPWGPNEQFF
TRBV7-9	TRBJ1-2	.	.	TGTGCCAGCAGCACACCAACAGGGTTCAACTATGGCTACACCTTC	CASSTPTGFNYGYTF
TRBV15	TRBJ2-1	.	.	TGTGCCACCAACCAGGCCGGGGGCAGATCCAATGAGCAGTTCTTC	CATNQAGGRSNEQFF
TRBV28	TRBJ2-7	.	TRBD1	TGTGCCAGCAGCCCTCGGGACAGTACCCACGAGCAGTACTTC	CASSPRDSTHEQYF
TRBV10-1	TRBJ2-3	.	.	TGCGCCAGCAGTGAGCTAAGCTATAGCACAGATACGCAGTATTTT	CASSELSYSTDTQYF
TRBV15	TRBJ2-3	.	.	TGTGCCATCACTTCAGGAGGGAGTGGCACAGATACGCAGTATTTT	CAITSGGSGTDTQYF
TRBV6-1	TRBJ2-1	.	TRBD2	TGTGCCAGCAGTGACCTAGCGGGGGGGCGCCTCTACAATGAGCAGTTCTTC	CASSDLAGGRLYNEQFF
TRBV6-6	TRBJ2-7	.	.	TGTGCCAGCAGCCTACGACCGGGGGGCCCCGACGAGCAGTACTTC	CASSLRPGGPDEQYF
TRBV19	TRBJ1-2	.	.	TGTGCCAGTAGTATCCGGTTAAACTATGGCTACACCTTC	CASSIRLNYGYTF
TRBV5-6	TRBJ1-4	.	.	TGTGCCAGCAGCTTCGATGAAAAACTGTTTTTT	CASSFDEKLFF
TRBV6-5	TRBJ1-1	.	.	TGTGCCAGCAGTTACTCCGCCCCGGGGAACACTGAAGCTTTCTTT	CASSYSAPGNTEAFF
TRBV9	TRBJ1-5	.	.	TGTGCCAGCAGCAATAGCCATATCCCCAATCAGCCCCAGCATTTT	CASSNSHIPNQPQHF
TRBV19	TRBJ1-5	.	.	TGTGCCAGTAGTCGGACACCTAATAGCAATCAGCCCCAGCATTTT	CASSRTPNSNQPQHF
TRBV28	TRBJ2-7	.	TRBD1	TGTGCCAGCAGTTATGGGACAGGGTACGACGAGCAGTACTTC	CASSYGTGYDEQYF
TRBV27	TRBJ2-1	once	.	TGTGCCAGCAGTTTATTGGCTGGGAATGAGCAGTTCTTC	CASSLLAGNEQFF
TRBV19	TRBJ2-7	.	.	TGTGCCAGTAGTATTACGGTAAGCTACGAGCAGTACTTC	CASSITVSYEQYF
TRBV27	TRBJ2-7	.	.	TGTGCCAGCAGTGGGCAGCACTACGAGCAGTACTTC	CASSGQHYEQYF
TRBV19	TRBJ2-1	.	TRBD2	TGTGCCAGTAGTCCCTTAGGGCTAGCGGGTTCGCCTGAGCAGTTCTTC	CASSPLGLAGSPEQFF
TRBV14	TRBJ2-5	.	.	TGTGCCAGCAGCCAAGTTGGGAGTATGGGGCTTGAGACCCAGTACTTC	CASSQVGSMGLETQYF
TRBV27	TRBJ2-1	.	TRBD1	TGTGCCAGTAGCCGGGACAGTTACAATGAGCAGTTCTTC	CASSRDSYNEQFF
TRBV4-3	TRBJ2-3	.	TRBD1	TGCGCCAGCAGCCACCCGGACAGGGATGGAACAGATACGCAGTATTTT	CASSHPDRDGTDTQYF
TRBV29-1	TRBJ2-3	.	TRBD2	TGCAGCGTTGAAGTGTACCGCGGGAGGGCCGCAGATACGCAGTATTTT	CSVEVYRGRAADTQYF
TRBV19	TRBJ2-2	.	.	TGTGCCAGTACTAGCGACCTCCCCGGGGAGCTGTTTTTT	CASTSDLPGELFF
TRBV28	TRBJ2-7	.	.	TGTGCCAGCAGTCGGGACTTCGAGCAGTACTTC	CASSRDFEQYF
TRBV13	TRBJ1-3	.	.	TGTGCCAGCAGCCGACGGAGCTCTGGAAACACCATATATTTT	CASSRRSSGNTIYF
TRBV7-9	TRBJ1-1	.	TRBD1	TGTGCCAGCAGCCCCCGGACAGGGGTAGGTGAAGCTTTCTTT	CASSPRTGVGEAFF